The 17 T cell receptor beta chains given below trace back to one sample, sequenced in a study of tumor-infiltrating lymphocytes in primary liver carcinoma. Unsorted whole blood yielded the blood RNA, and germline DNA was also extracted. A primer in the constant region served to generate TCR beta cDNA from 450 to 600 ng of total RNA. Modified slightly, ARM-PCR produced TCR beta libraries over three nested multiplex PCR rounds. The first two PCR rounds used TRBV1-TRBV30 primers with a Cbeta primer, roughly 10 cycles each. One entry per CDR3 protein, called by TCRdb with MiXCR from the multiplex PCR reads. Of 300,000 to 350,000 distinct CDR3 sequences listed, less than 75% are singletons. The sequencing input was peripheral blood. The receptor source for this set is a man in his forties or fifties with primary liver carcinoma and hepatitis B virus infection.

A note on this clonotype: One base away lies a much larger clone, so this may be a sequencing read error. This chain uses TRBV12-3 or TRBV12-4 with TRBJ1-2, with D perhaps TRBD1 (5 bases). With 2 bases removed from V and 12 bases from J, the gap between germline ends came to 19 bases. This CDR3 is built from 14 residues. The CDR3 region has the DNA TGTGCCAGCAGTTTAACGGCAGGCGGCCAGGGCCACACCTTC. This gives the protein CASSLTAGGQGHTF.

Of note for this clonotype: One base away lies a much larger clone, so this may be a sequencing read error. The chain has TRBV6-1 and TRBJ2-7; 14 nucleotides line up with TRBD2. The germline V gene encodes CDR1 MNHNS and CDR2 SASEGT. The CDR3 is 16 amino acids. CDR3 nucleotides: TGTACCAGTACCGGGACTAGCGGGGGTATTACCTACGAGCAGTACTTC. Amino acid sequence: CTSTGTSGGITYEQYF.

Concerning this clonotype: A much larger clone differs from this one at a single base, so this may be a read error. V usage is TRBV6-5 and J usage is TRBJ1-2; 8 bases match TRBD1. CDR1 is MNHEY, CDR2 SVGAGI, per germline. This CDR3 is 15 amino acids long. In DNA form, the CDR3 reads TGTGCCAGCAGTTTCGCGCCGGACAGGGTTTATGGCTACATCTTC. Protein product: CASSFAPDRVYGYIF.

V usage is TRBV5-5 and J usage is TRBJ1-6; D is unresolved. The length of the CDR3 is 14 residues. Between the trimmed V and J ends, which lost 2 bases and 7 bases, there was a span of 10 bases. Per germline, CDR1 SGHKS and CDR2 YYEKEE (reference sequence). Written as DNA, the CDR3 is TGTGCCAGCAGCTTAGAGACGGGCAATTCACCCCTCCACTTT. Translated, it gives CASSLETGNSPLHF.

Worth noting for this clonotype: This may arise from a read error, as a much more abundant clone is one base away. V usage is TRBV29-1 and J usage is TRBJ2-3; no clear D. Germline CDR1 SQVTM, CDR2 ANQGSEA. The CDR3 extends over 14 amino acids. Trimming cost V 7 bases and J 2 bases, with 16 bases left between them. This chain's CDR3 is CSAVTGGHTDTQYF. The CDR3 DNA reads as TGCAGCGCTGTCACGGGTGGGCACACAGATACGCAGTATTTT.

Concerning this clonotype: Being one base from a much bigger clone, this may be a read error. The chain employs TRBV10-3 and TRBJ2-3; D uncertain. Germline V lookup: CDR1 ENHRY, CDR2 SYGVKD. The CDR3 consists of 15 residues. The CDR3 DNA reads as TGTGCCATCACCACCGATGATCGGAGCACAGATATGCAGTATTTT. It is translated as CAITTDDRSTDMQYF.

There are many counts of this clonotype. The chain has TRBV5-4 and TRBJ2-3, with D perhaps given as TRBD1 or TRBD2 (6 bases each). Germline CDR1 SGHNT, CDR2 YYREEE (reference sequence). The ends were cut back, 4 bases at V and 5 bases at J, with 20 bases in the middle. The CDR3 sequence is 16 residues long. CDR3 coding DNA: TGTGCCAGCAGCGGGGGCCGGGGGTTGCAGGGAGATACGCAGTATTTT. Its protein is CASSGGRGLQGDTQYF.

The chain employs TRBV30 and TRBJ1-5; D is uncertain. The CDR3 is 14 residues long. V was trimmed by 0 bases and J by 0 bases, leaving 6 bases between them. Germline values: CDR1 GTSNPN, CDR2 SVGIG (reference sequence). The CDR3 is CAWSVSDSNQPQHF. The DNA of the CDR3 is TGTGCCTGGAGTGTGAGTGATAGCAATCAGCCCCAGCATTTT.

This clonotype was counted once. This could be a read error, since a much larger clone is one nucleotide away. The CDR3 reads CASCEDVGGGETQYF. The CDR3 DNA sequence: TGTGCCAGCTGTGAAGACGTTGGAGGGGGAGAGACCCAGTACTTC. The chain employs TRBV6-1 and TRBJ2-5, with D possibly being TRBD1 or TRBD2 (6 bases each). This CDR3 contains 15 residues. Germline CDR1 reads MNHNS; CDR2 reads SASEGT.

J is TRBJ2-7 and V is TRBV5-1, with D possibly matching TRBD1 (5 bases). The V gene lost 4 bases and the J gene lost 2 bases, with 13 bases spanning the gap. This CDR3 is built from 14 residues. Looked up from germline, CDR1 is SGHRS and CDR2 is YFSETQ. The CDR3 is CASSGARSTYEQYF. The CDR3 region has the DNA TGCGCCAGCAGCGGGGCCAGGTCGACCTACGAGCAGTACTTC.

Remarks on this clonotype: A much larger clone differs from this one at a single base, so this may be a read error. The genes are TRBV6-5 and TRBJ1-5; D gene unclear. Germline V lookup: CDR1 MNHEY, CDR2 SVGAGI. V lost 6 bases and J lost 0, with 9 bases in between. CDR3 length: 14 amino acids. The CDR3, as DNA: TGTGCCAGCAGAAGAGCGAATAGCAATCAGCCCCAGCATTTT. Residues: CASRRANSNQPQHF.

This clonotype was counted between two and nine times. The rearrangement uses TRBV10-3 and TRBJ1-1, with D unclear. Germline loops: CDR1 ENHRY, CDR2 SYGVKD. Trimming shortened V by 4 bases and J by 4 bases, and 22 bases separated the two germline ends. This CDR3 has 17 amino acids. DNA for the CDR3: TGTGCCATCAGTGGGGCCGCAAAGGGATATTGGGGCACTGAAGCTTTCTTT. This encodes CAISGAAKGYWGTEAFF.

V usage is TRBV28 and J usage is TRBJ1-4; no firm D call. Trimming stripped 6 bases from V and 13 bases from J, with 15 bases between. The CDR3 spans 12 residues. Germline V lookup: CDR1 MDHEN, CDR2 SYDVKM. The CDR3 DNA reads TGTGCCAGCAGCCTGCAGAGGTACAGACTGTTTTTT. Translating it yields CASSLQRYRLFF.

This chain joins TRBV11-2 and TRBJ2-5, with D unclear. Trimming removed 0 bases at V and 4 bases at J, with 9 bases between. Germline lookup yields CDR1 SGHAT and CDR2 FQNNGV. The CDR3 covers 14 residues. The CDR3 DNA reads TGTGCCAGCAGCTTAGATTCAGTGGTAGAGACCCAGTACTTC. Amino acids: CASSLDSVVETQYF.

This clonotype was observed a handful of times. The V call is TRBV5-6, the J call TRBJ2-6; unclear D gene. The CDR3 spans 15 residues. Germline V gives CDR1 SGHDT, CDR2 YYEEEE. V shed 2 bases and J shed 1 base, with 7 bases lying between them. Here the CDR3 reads CASSFGISGANVLTF. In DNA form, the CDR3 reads TGTGCCAGCAGCTTCGGAATATCTGGGGCCAACGTCCTGACTTTC.

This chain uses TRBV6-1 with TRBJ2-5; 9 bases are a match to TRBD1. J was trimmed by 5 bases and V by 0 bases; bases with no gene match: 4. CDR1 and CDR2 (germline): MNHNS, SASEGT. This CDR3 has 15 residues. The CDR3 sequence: CASSEAGTGYETQYF. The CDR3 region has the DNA TGTGCCAGCAGTGAAGCGGGGACAGGGTACGAGACCCAGTACTTC.

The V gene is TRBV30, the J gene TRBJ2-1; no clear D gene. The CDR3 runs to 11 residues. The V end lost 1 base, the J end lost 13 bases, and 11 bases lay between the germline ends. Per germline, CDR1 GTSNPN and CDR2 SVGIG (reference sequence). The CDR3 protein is CAWSGATDQFF. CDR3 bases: TGTGCCTGGAGTGGAGCGACCGATCAGTTCTTC. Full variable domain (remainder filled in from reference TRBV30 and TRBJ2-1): SQTIHQWPATLVQPVGSPLSLECTVEGTSNPNLYWYRQAAGRGLQLLFYSVGIGQISSEVPQNLSASRPQDRQFILSSKKLLLSDSGFYLCAWSGATDQFFGPGTRLTVL.